This passage covers 24 T cell receptor beta chains from one sample sequenced in a study of shared clonotypes between healthy human individuals. Sequencing was performed with immunoSEQ multiplex PCR; in TCRdb, only in-frame clones are kept and a portion is missing. The table records around 2.3 million clones, around 95% of them present only once. Sequenced material: naive CD4+ T cells sorted from blood. Subset meaning: CD45RA+ positively selected. The receptors derive from a man younger than 35 in good health.

Regarding this clone: The same CDR3 also results from other DNA sequences found in this sample. This chain joins TRBV5-1 and TRBJ1-5, with D unclear. CDR3 length: 14 amino acids. V was clipped by 0 bases and J by 3 bases, with 7 bases between them. CDR1 SGHRS and CDR2 YFSETQ come from the germline V gene. As DNA, the CDR3 is TGCGCCAGCAGCTTGGCCGGAGTCAATCAGCCCCAGCATTTT. Amino acids: CASSLAGVNQPQHF.

The chain joins TRBV7-6 to TRBJ2-5; D is possibly TRBD1 (5 bases). V shed 1 base and J shed 7 bases, with 10 bases lying between them. Germline CDR1 reads SGHVS; CDR2 reads FNYEAQ. This CDR3 spans 13 amino acids. CDR3 nucleotides: TGTGCCAGCAGCTTAGAGGGGTTTGGGACCCAGTACTTC. It translates to CASSLEGFGTQYF.

The rearrangement joins TRBV6-1 to TRBJ1-2; 7 nucleotides align to TRBD1. Per the germline V gene, CDR1 is MNHNS and CDR2 is SASEGT. The CDR3 runs 15 residues. Trimming took 7 bases from V and 3 from J; bases not matched to a gene: 11. The CDR3 coding sequence is TGTGCCAGCAATTGGCCCCCAGGGGGAGACTATGGCTACACCTTC. It yields the protein CASNWPPGGDYGYTF.

The CDR3 DNA reads TGTGCCAGCAGTACCACAGGGGCTTCTAATGAAAAACTGTTTTTT. It encodes CASSTTGASNEKLFF. The chain carries TRBV6-6 and TRBJ1-4, with TRBD1 matching 7 bases. The CDR3 totals 15 residues. The V and J ends lost 5 bases and 3 bases, in that order; junction bases with no gene match: 6. Looked up from germline, CDR1 is MNHNY and CDR2 is SVGAGI (reference sequence).

Points on this clone: Other DNA variants within this sample encode the same CDR3. The CDR3 nucleotides are TGTGCCAGCTCACCACTCGCAGGTCCCTACGAGCAGTACTTC. It specifies CASSPLAGPYEQYF. This chain links TRBV18 with TRBJ2-7; D remains ambiguous. This CDR3 comprises 14 residues. V dropped 1 base and J dropped 2 bases, with 9 bases sitting between them. The V gene's germline CDR1 is KGHSH and CDR2 LQKENI.

CDR3 nucleotide sequence: TGTGCCACCTCGGGCAGGAGCTCCTACGAGCAGTACTTC. It codes for CATSGRSSYEQYF. The V and J genes are TRBV10-3 and TRBJ2-7, with D unresolved. Germline loops: CDR1 ENHRY, CDR2 SYGVKD. V dropped 10 bases and J dropped 0 bases, with 13 bases sitting between them. There are 13 residues in the CDR3.

The J gene is TRBJ1-6, the V gene TRBV7-9; no reliable D call. The V gene lost 7 bases and the J gene lost 5 bases, with 12 bases spanning the gap. Germline values: CDR1 SEHNR, CDR2 FQNEAQ (reference sequence). The CDR3 runs to 14 residues. CDR3 loop: CASKDQTNNSPLHF. The CDR3 nucleotides read TGTGCCAGCAAAGACCAGACAAATAATTCACCCCTCCACTTT.

The V gene is TRBV5-4, the J gene TRBJ2-3; D remains unclear. Trimming removed 2 bases at V and 6 bases at J, with 10 bases between. Germline V gives CDR1 SGHNT, CDR2 YYREEE (reference sequence). CDR3 size: 13 residues. The CDR3 protein is CASSLPLGDTQYF. The CDR3 nucleotides read TGTGCCAGCAGCTTACCACTGGGGGATACGCAGTATTTT. The whole variable domain, filled in from reference TRBV5-4 and TRBJ2-3, reads ETGVTQSPTHLIKTRGQQVTLRCSSQSGHNTVSWYQQALGQGPQFIFQYYREEENGRGNFPPRFSGLQFPNYSSELNVNALELDDSALYLCASSLPLGDTQYFGPGTRLTVL.

The chain employs TRBV7-8 and TRBJ1-6; maybe TRBD1 (5 bases). This CDR3 comprises 16 residues. V lost 3 bases to trimming and J lost 6 bases, with 15 bases between them. The V gene's germline CDR1 is SGHVS and CDR2 FQNEAQ. The CDR3 protein is CASSFWGVGGNSPLHF. CDR3 coding DNA: TGTGCCAGCAGCTTCTGGGGGGTTGGGGGTAATTCACCCCTCCACTTT.

V is TRBV6-1 and J is TRBJ2-5; 8 nucleotides match TRBD2. The CDR3 covers 18 residues. The V gene end was trimmed by 3 bases and the J gene end by 5 bases; junction bases not matched to a gene: 17. Germline loops: CDR1 MNHNS, CDR2 SASEGT. The CDR3 loop is CASSDGAWGSGRVETQYF. The CDR3 nucleotides read TGTGCCAGCAGTGATGGGGCCTGGGGGAGCGGGAGAGTTGAGACCCAGTACTTC.

This sequence joins TRBV5-6 and TRBJ2-1, with TRBD2 matching over 11 bases. CDR3 length: 16 residues. Unmatched junction bases numbered 4, after V lost 5 bases and J lost 0 bases. Germline V CDR1 and CDR2: SGHDT, YYEEEE. The CDR3 sequence is CASRFTSGSSYNEQFF. The CDR3 DNA sequence: TGTGCCAGCAGATTTACTAGCGGGAGCTCCTACAATGAGCAGTTCTTC.

This chain uses TRBV5-3 with TRBJ1-1; tentatively, D is TRBD1 (6 bases). TRBV5-3 is known as an ORF, though its function is uncertain. The V gene lost 7 bases and the J gene lost 3 bases, with 22 bases spanning the gap. The CDR3 covers 16 residues. CDR3 sequence: CARSPPGALEDTEAFF. The CDR3 nucleotides read TGTGCCAGATCCCCCCCGGGGGCGCTGGAGGACACTGAAGCTTTCTTT.

Here the CDR3 DNA reads TGCGCCAGCAGTGGGGGCGGGAGGGCCTTGAACTCCTACAATGAGCAGTTCTTC. Its translation is CASSGGGRALNSYNEQFF. V and J are TRBV10-1 and TRBJ2-1; 9 positions agree with TRBD2. Looked up from germline, CDR1 is WNHNN and CDR2 is SYGVQD (reference sequence). The CDR3 contains 18 residues. V dropped 4 bases and J dropped 0; count of bases not matched to a gene: 10.

This clone came up once. The genes are TRBV15 and TRBJ2-3; D is ambiguous. This CDR3 is built from 14 residues. The V end was cut by 1 base, the J end by 2 bases, with 7 bases between. Germline values: CDR1 LNHNV, CDR2 YYDKDF (reference sequence). The CDR3 loop is CATSRVLITDTQYF. CDR3 nucleotides: TGTGCCACCAGCAGAGTGCTGATCACAGATACGCAGTATTTT. Full variable domain (missing parts from reference TRBV15 and TRBJ2-3): DAMVIQNPRYQVTQFGKPVTLSCSQTLNHNVMYWYQQKSSQAPKLLFHYYDKDFNNEADTPDNFQSRRPNTSFCFLDIRSPGLGDTAMYLCATSRVLITDTQYFGPGTRLTVL.

V gene TRBV6-6 combines with J gene TRBJ2-7, with TRBD1 identical over 8 bases. V gave up 4 bases and J gave up 2 bases; unmatched junction bases: 7. The CDR3 sequence is 15 residues long. Looked up from germline, CDR1 is MNHNY and CDR2 is SVGAGI (reference sequence). CDR3 DNA sequence: TGTGCCAGCAGTTCCCCAGGACAGGGAACCTACGAGCAGTACTTC. This sequence encodes CASSSPGQGTYEQYF.

This clone was counted once. The chain uses TRBV5-1 and TRBJ2-3; 11 bases are a match to TRBD2. Germline values: CDR1 SGHRS, CDR2 YFSETQ. With V trimmed by 0 bases and J by 0 bases, 6 bases remained unmatched. The length of the CDR3 is 18 residues. CDR3 coding DNA: TGCGCCAGCAGCTTGGTCCTAGCGGGGGGCCCTAGCACAGATACGCAGTATTTT. This codes for CASSLVLAGGPSTDTQYF.

This chain connects TRBV19 to TRBJ2-5; 9 bases fit TRBD2. CDR3 length: 16 amino acids. Germline lookup yields CDR1 LNHDA and CDR2 SQIVND (reference sequence). V was clipped by 3 bases and J by 5 bases; unmatched bases: 10. CDR3 region: CASSMWIAGERETQYF. The CDR3 DNA reads as TGTGCCAGTAGTATGTGGATAGCGGGAGAGCGGGAGACCCAGTACTTC.

The chain couples TRBV28 to TRBJ1-5; unclear D gene. V lost 6 bases, J lost 0 bases, and 9 bases lay in between. Germline CDR1 reads MDHEN; CDR2 reads SYDVKM. The CDR3 extends over 14 amino acids. CDR3 in DNA: TGTGCCAGCAGCCAAGAATATAGCAATCAGCCCCAGCATTTT. This sequence encodes CASSQEYSNQPQHF.

This chain uses TRBV28 with TRBJ1-1; a possible D gene is TRBD1 (5 bases). V was cut by 6 bases and J by 2 bases, with 10 bases left in between. The germline CDR1 and CDR2 sequences are MDHEN and SYDVKM. CDR3 length equals 13 residues. CDR3 nucleotides: TGTGCCAGCAGCGGGACGGTCAACACTGAAGCTTTCTTT. Protein sequence: CASSGTVNTEAFF.

The CDR3 region has the DNA TGTGCCAGCAGTCGGGGGAGGTTACTTGAAAAACTGTTTTTT. Translated: CASSRGRLLEKLFF. The chain couples TRBV5-8 to TRBJ1-4; a weak D match, TRBD1 (5 bases). Trimming removed 5 bases from V and 7 bases from J, with 15 bases in between. The CDR3 length is 14 residues. Germline CDR1 is SGHTS and CDR2 is YDEGEE.

The chain links TRBV7-2 to TRBJ2-5, with 7 bases identical to TRBD2. Losses at the gene ends were 0 bases for V and 5 bases for J; bases not matched to a gene: 15. CDR3 length equals 18 residues. Germline CDR1 reads SGHTA; CDR2 reads FQGNSA. The CDR3: CASSLASSGSQRGETQYF. The CDR3, as DNA: TGTGCCAGCAGCTTAGCGTCTAGCGGCTCGCAACGGGGGGAGACCCAGTACTTC. The full variable domain, with the rest looked up from reference TRBV7-2 and TRBJ2-5, is GAGVSQSPSNKVTEKGKDVELRCDPISGHTALYWYRQSLGQGLEFLIYFQGNSAPDKSGLPSDRFSAERTGGSVSTLTIQRTQQEDSAVYLCASSLASSGSQRGETQYFGPGTRLLVL.

The rearrangement uses TRBV11-3 and TRBJ2-1; possible D gene TRBD2, 5 bases. This CDR3 contains 12 residues. V lost 5 bases to trimming and J lost 8 bases, with 10 bases between them. In germline, CDR1 is SGHNT, CDR2 YENEEA. CDR3 bases: TGTGCCAGCAGCCGTGGCGGGTATGAGCAGTTCTTC. It yields the protein CASSRGGYEQFF.

The chain uses TRBV19 and TRBJ1-5; D uncertain. Germline V gene data show CDR1 as LNHDA and CDR2 as SQIVND (reference sequence). The V end lost 1 base, the J end lost 2 bases, and 9 bases lay between the germline ends. This CDR3 comprises 15 residues. The CDR3, as DNA: TGTGCCAGTAGTATAGTGGGGAAGGGCAATCAGCCCCAGCATTTT. Translation gives CASSIVGKGNQPQHF. The full variable domain, with the rest looked up from reference TRBV19 and TRBJ1-5, is DGGITQSPKYLFRKEGQNVTLSCEQNLNHDAMYWYRQDPGQGLRLIYYSQIVNDFQKGDIAEGYSVSREKKESFPLTVTSAQKNPTAFYLCASSIVGKGNQPQHFGDGTRLSIL.

Comment on this clone: Distinct nucleotide sequences in the sample also encode this CDR3. V and J are TRBV5-1 and TRBJ1-2; D call uncertain. Germline assignment: CDR1 SGHRS and CDR2 YFSETQ. The CDR3 runs 15 residues. Trimming took 0 bases from V and 2 from J, leaving 11 bases between them. The CDR3 loop is CASSLGGTENYGYTF. Written as DNA, the CDR3 is TGCGCCAGCAGCTTGGGAGGAACAGAGAACTATGGCTACACCTTC.